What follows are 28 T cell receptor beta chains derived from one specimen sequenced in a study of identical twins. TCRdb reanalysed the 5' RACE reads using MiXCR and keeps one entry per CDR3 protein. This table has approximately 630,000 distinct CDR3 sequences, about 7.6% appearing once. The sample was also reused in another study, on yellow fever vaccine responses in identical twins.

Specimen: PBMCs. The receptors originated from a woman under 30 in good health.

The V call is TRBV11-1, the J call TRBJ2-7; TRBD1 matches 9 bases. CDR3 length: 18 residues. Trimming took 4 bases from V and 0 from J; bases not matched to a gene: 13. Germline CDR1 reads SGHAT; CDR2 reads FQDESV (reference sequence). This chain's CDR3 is CASSSQPGQGTPSYEQYF. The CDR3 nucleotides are TGTGCCAGCAGCTCCCAACCGGGACAGGGAACCCCCTCCTACGAGCAGTACTTC.

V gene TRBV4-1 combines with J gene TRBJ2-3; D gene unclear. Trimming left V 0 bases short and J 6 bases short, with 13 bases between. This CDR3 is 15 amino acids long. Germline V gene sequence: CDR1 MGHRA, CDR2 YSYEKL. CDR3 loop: CASSQDGVGRDTQYF. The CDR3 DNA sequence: TGCGCCAGCAGCCAAGATGGGGTCGGTCGGGATACGCAGTATTTT.

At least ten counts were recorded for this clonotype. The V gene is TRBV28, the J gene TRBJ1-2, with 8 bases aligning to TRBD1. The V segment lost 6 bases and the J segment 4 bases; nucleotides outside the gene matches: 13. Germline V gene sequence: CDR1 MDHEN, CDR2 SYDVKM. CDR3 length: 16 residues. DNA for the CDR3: TGTGCCAGCAGGGGAAGCGCCGGGACAGGCCTCTATGGCTACACCTTC. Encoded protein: CASRGSAGTGLYGYTF.

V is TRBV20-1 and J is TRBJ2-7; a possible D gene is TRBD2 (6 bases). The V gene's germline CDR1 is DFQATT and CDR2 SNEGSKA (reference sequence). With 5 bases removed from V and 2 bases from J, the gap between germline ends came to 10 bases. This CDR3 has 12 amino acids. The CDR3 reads CSAGAGPYEQYF. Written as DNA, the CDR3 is TGCAGTGCTGGCGCGGGGCCCTACGAGCAGTACTTC.

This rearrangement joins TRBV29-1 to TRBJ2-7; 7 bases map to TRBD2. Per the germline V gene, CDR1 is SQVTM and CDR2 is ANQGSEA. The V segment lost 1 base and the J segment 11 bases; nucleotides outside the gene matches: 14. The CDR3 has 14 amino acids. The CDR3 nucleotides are TGCAGCGTTGAAGGGCTAGCGGATCTCTACGGGGAGTACGTC. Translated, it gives CSVEGLADLYGEYV.

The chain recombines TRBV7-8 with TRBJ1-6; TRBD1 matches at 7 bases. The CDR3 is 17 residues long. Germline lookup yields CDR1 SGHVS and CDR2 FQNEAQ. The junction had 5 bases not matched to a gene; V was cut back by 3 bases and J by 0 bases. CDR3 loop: CASSFLDRSSYNSPLHF. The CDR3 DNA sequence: TGTGCCAGCAGCTTTCTGGACAGGAGCTCCTATAATTCACCCCTCCACTTT.

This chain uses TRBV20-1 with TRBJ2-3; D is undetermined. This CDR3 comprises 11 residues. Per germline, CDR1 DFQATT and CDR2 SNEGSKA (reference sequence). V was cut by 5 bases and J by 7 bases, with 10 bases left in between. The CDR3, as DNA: TGCAGTGCTCAAAACGCCCATACGCAGTATTTT. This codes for CSAQNAHTQYF.

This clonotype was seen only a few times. DNA of the CDR3: TGTGCCAGCAGTTTTAGGACAGGGGCCTCCGAGCAGTACTTC. Protein: CASSFRTGASEQYF. The J gene is TRBJ2-7, the V gene TRBV12-3 or TRBV12-4, with 9 bases aligning to TRBD1. CDR3 length: 14 amino acids. With V trimmed by 3 bases and J by 6 bases, 6 bases remained unmatched.

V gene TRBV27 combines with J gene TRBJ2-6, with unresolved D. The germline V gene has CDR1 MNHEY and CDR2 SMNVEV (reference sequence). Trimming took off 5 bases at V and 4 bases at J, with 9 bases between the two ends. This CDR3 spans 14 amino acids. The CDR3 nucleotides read TGTGCCAGCAGTCCCCGCCTCGGGGCCAACGTCCTGACTTTC. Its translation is CASSPRLGANVLTF.

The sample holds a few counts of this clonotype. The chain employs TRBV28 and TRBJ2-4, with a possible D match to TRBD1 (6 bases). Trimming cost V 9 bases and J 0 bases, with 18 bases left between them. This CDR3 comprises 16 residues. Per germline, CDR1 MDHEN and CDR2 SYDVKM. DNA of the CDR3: TGTGCCAGTACCTTACGGCAGGGGCTAGCCAAAAACATTCAGTACTTC. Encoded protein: CASTLRQGLAKNIQYF. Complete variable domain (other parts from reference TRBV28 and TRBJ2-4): DVKVTQSSRYLVKRTGEKVFLECVQDMDHENMFWYRQDPGLGLRLIYFSYDVKMKEKGDIPEGYSVSREKKERFSLILESASTNQTSMYLCASTLRQGLAKNIQYFGAGTRLSVL.

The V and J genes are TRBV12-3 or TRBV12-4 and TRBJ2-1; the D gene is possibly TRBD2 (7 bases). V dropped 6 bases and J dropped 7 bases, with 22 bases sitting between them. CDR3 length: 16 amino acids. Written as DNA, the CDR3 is TGTGCCAGCAGGACCGGGGGGCGAGGCTCGGTGAATGAGCAGTTCTTC. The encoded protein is CASRTGGRGSVNEQFF.

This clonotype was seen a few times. Written as DNA, the CDR3 is TGTGCCAGCCAGGCGGGGACTGGAAACACCATATATTTT. Residues: CASQAGTGNTIYF. The rearrangement uses TRBV28 and TRBJ1-3; D remains unclear. V was shortened by 8 bases and J by 2 bases, with 10 bases between the two germline ends. CDR1 is MDHEN, CDR2 SYDVKM, per germline. This CDR3 spans 13 amino acids.

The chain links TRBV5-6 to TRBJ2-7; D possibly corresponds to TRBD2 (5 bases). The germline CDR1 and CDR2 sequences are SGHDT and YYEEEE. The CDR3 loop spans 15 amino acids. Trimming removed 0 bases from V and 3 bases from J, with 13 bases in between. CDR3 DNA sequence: TGTGCCAGCAGCTTGGCGGGAACAGTTGTCTACGAGCAGTACTTC. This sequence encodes CASSLAGTVVYEQYF.

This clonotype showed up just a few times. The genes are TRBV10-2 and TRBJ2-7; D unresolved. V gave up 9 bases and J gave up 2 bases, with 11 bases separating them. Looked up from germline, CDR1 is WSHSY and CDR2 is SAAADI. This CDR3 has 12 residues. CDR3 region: CASTNTAYEQYV. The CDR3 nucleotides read TGCGCCAGTACAAACACCGCCTACGAGCAGTACGTC.

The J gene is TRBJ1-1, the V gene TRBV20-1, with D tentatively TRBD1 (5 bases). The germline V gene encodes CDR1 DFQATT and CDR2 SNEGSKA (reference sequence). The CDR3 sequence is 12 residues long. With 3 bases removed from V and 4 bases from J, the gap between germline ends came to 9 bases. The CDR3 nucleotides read TGCAGTGCTAGTCAGAGGGGCACTGAAGCTTTCTTT. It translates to CSASQRGTEAFF.

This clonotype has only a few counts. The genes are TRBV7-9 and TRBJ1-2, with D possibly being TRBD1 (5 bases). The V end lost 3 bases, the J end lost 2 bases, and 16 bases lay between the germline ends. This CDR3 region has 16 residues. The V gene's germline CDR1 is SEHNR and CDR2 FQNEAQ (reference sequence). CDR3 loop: CASSFITQGINYGYTF. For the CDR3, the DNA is TGTGCCAGCAGCTTTATTACTCAGGGTATCAACTATGGCTACACCTTC.

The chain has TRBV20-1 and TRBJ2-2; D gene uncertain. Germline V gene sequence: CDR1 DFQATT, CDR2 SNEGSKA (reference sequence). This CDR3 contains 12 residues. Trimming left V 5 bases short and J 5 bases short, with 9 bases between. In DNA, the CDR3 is TGCAGTGCTTTGCCTTCGACCGGGGAGCTGTTTTTT. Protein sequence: CSALPSTGELFF.

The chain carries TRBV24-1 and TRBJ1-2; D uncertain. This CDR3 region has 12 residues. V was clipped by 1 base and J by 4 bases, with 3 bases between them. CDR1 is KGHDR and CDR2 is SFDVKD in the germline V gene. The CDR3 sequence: CATSDFGYGYTF. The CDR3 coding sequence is TGTGCCACCAGTGATTTCGGCTATGGCTACACCTTC.

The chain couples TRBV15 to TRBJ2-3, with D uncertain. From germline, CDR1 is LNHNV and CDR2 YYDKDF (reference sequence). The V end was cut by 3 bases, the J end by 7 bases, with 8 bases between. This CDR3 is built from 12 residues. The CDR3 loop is CATSRTEHTQYF. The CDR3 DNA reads TGTGCCACCAGCAGGACCGAGCATACGCAGTATTTT.

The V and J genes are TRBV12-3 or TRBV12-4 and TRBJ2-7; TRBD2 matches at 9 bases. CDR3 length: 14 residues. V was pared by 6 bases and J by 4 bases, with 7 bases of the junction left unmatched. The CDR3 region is CASRLASGNYEQYF. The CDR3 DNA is TGTGCCAGCAGGTTGGCTAGCGGGAATTACGAGCAGTACTTC.

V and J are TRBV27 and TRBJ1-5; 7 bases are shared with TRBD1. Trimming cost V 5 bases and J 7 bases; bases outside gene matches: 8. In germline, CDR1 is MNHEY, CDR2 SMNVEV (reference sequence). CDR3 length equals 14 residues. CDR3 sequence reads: CASSPAGGQQPQHF. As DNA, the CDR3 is TGTGCCAGCAGTCCTGCAGGGGGACAGCAGCCCCAGCATTTT.

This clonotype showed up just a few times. This CDR3 reads CASSVEWTALKQFF. The CDR3 nucleotides are TGTGCCAGCAGCGTAGAGTGGACAGCTTTAAAGCAGTTCTTC. The V and J genes are TRBV9 and TRBJ2-1; the D gene is possibly TRBD1 (6 bases). CDR3 length: 14 residues. Trimming stripped 0 bases from V and 11 bases from J, with 15 bases between. Germline loops: CDR1 SGDLS, CDR2 YYNGEE.

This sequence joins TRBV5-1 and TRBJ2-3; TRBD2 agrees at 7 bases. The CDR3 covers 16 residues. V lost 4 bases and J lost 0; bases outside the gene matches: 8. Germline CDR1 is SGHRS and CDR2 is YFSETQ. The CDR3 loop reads CASSLPSGPSTDTQYF. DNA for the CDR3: TGCGCCAGCAGCCTACCTAGCGGCCCTAGCACAGATACGCAGTATTTT.

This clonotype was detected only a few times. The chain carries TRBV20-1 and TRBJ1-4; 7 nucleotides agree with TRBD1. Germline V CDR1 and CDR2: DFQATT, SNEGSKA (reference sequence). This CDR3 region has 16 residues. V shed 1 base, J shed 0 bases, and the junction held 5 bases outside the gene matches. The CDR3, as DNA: TGCAGTGCTAGAGCGGGACAGTTAGCAACTAATGAAAAACTGTTTTTT. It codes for CSARAGQLATNEKLFF.

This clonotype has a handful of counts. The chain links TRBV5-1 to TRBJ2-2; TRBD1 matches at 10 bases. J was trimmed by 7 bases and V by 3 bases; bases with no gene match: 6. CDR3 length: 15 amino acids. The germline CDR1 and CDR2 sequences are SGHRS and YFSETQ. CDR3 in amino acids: CASSSRDRGDGELFF. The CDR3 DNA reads TGCGCCAGCAGCTCCCGGGACAGGGGTGACGGGGAGCTGTTTTTT. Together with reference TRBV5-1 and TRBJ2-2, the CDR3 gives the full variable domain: KAGVTQTPRYLIKTRGQQVTLSCSPISGHRSVSWYQQTPGQGLQFLFEYFSETQRNKGNFPGRFSGRQFSNSRSEMNVSTLELGDSALYLCASSSRDRGDGELFFGEGSRLTVL.

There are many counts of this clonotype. The CDR3 loop reads CSARTVNTEAFF. The DNA of the CDR3 is TGCAGTGCCAGAACAGTGAACACTGAAGCTTTCTTT. The chain has TRBV20-1 and TRBJ1-1; no clear D. CDR1 DFQATT and CDR2 SNEGSKA come from the germline V gene (reference sequence). The CDR3 has 12 amino acids. Trimming shortened V by 6 bases and J by 0 bases, and 8 bases separated the two germline ends.

CDR3 loop: CSVGRMNSPLHF. The CDR3 DNA reads TGCAGTGTGGGACGGATGAATTCACCCCTCCACTTT. The chain couples TRBV20-1 to TRBJ1-6; D possibly corresponds to TRBD1 (5 bases). Germline V gives CDR1 DFQATT, CDR2 SNEGSKA (reference sequence). The V end was cut by 7 bases, the J end by 7 bases, with 11 bases between. The length of the CDR3 is 12 residues.

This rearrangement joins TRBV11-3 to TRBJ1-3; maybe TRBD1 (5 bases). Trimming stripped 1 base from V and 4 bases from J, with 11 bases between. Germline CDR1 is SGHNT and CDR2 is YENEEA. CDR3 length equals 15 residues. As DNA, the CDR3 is TGTGCCAGCAGCTTAGGAGGGGTCTCCGGAAACACCATATATTTT. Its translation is CASSLGGVSGNTIYF.